This passage covers 17 T cell receptor beta chains from one sample sequenced in a study of T cells in Graves' hyperthyroidism and ophthalmopathy. What was amplified from RNA transcripts were TCR beta CDR3 regions. The TCR CDR3 first-round RT-PCR relied on the HTBI primer set. TCRdb itself ran the multiplex PCR reads through MiXCR, one entry per CDR3 protein. The table shows some 510,000 distinct CDR3 sequences, with around 21% occurring only once. The source material was blood. The source of these receptors is a man in his late teens or twenties with Graves' hyperthyroidism.

This clonotype has at least ten counts. The chain carries TRBV6-1 and TRBJ1-2, with 9 bases matching TRBD1. The trim removed 7 bases at V and 4 bases at J, leaving 13 bases unmatched. The CDR3 runs to 16 residues. Germline CDR1 MNHNS, CDR2 SASEGT. The CDR3 loop is CASTLPWTGVGYGYTF. The CDR3 DNA reads TGTGCCAGCACTCTTCCCTGGACAGGGGTTGGCTATGGCTACACCTTC.

A note on this clonotype: A single base separates this from a much larger clone, so it may be a read error. This sequence joins TRBV5-8 and TRBJ2-4, with D hard to call. The CDR3 runs 16 residues. Germline V gene data show CDR1 as SGHTS and CDR2 as YDEGEE. V lost 0 bases and J 4 bases, leaving 14 bases between the germline ends. As DNA, the CDR3 is TGTGCCAGCAGCTTGGCTTACGAGTTCCGGAAAAACATTCAGTACTTC. It yields the protein CASSLAYEFRKNIQYF.

Concerning this clonotype itself: The conserved phenylalanine or tryptophan normally closing the CDR3 is absent here, so this likely arose from a read error. This rearrangement joins TRBV6-2 or TRBV6-3 to TRBJ1-5; the D is unclear. V lost 4 bases and J 5 bases, leaving 12 bases between the germline ends. This CDR3 has 14 residues. Germline V gene sequence: CDR1 MNHEY, CDR2 SVGEGT. DNA for the CDR3: TGTGCCAGCAGTTCAGGTTTTGAACATCAGCCCCAGCATCTT. Translation: CASSSGFEHQPQHL.

This clonotype was picked up many times. The chain carries TRBV19 and TRBJ1-1; no reliable D call. Trimming stripped 5 bases from V and 4 bases from J, with 8 bases between. The germline V gene encodes CDR1 LNHDA and CDR2 SQIVND (reference sequence). The CDR3 sequence is 12 residues long. CDR3: CASSAGGTEAFF. The DNA of the CDR3 is TGTGCCAGTAGTGCGGGTGGCACTGAAGCTTTCTTT.

This clonotype was counted between two and nine times. The chain links TRBV20-1 to TRBJ2-7; D gene uncertain. Trimming cost V 3 bases and J 1 base, with 10 bases left between them. Germline CDR1 reads DFQATT; CDR2 reads SNEGSKA (reference sequence). The CDR3 totals 13 residues. The CDR3 reads CSASNGPSYEQYF. DNA of the CDR3: TGCAGTGCTAGTAACGGACCTTCCTACGAGCAGTACTTC.

Ten or more counts support this clonotype. The chain is built from TRBV12-3 or TRBV12-4 and TRBJ2-2; D not certain. This CDR3 region has 12 residues. V was pared by 5 bases and J by 6 bases, with 7 bases between. The CDR3, as DNA: TGTGCCAGCAGTCACCCCTCCGGGGAGCTGTTTTTT. The encoded protein is CASSHPSGELFF.

The V call is TRBV11-2, the J call TRBJ2-7; TRBD2 matches at 7 bases. V trimming: 3 bases; J trimming: 0 bases; junction bases outside the gene matches: 5. Germline-derived CDR1 and CDR2 are SGHAT and FQNNGV. The CDR3 has 15 amino acids. This chain's CDR3 is CASSFYGGSSYEQYF. In nucleotides, the CDR3 is TGTGCCAGCAGCTTTTACGGGGGGTCCTCCTACGAGCAGTACTTC.

This chain uses TRBV5-1 with TRBJ2-2; 8 bases fit TRBD1. Germline V gene data show CDR1 as SGHRS and CDR2 as YFSETQ. This CDR3 has 15 amino acids. Germline trimming cut 4 bases from V and 3 bases from J; bases unmatched to any gene: 5. CDR3: CASSTQTGDTGELFF. The CDR3 nucleotides are TGCGCCAGCAGCACCCAGACAGGGGACACCGGGGAGCTGTTTTTT.

This clonotype was counted many times. This rearrangement joins TRBV19 to TRBJ1-5; TRBD1 is a possible D gene (5 bases). This CDR3 is built from 12 residues. From germline, CDR1 is LNHDA and CDR2 SQIVND (reference sequence). The V gene lost 10 bases and the J gene lost 4 bases, with 11 bases spanning the gap. The CDR3 loop reads CAIGTLNQPQHF. The DNA for the CDR3 is TGTGCCATCGGGACGCTAAATCAGCCCCAGCATTTT.

This clonotype has a handful of counts. The J gene is TRBJ2-3, the V gene TRBV6-1, with 11 bases aligning to TRBD2. Germline-derived CDR1 and CDR2 are MNHNS and SASEGT. The CDR3 has 15 residues. Trimming at V came to 6 bases and at J to 4 bases, leaving 6 bases not matched to a gene. The CDR3 spells CASSTTSGAADTQYF. CDR3 sequence (DNA): TGTGCCAGCAGCACGACTAGCGGGGCGGCAGATACGCAGTATTTT.

This chain uses TRBV6-1 with TRBJ2-5, with D possibly being TRBD1 (6 bases). V lost 7 bases, J lost 1 base, and 10 bases lay in between. Per germline, CDR1 MNHNS and CDR2 SASEGT. The CDR3 contains 13 residues. This CDR3 is CASNRDTQETQYF. As DNA, the CDR3 is TGTGCCAGCAATCGGGACACCCAAGAGACCCAGTACTTC.

This clonotype was counted a few times. This chain links TRBV28 with TRBJ2-7; perhaps TRBD1 as D (6 bases). The CDR3 runs to 15 residues. V was cut by 6 bases and J by 2 bases, with 17 bases left in between. Germline loops: CDR1 MDHEN, CDR2 SYDVKM. The CDR3 bases are TGTGCCAGCAGCCCCCCACAGGGCCTCCCCTACGAGCAGTACTTC. Residues: CASSPPQGLPYEQYF. The full variable domain, in which reference TRBV28 and TRBJ2-7 provide the parts outside the CDR3, is DVKVTQSSRYLVKRTGEKVFLECVQDMDHENMFWYRQDPGLGLRLIYFSYDVKMKEKGDIPEGYSVSREKKERFSLILESASTNQTSMYLCASSPPQGLPYEQYFGPGTRLTVT.

At least ten counts were recorded for this clonotype. The gene calls are TRBV6-1 and TRBJ2-7; maybe TRBD1 (6 bases). Per the germline V gene, CDR1 is MNHNS and CDR2 is SASEGT. V was cut by 7 bases and J by 2 bases, with 18 bases left in between. There are 15 residues in the CDR3. The CDR3 coding sequence is TGTGCCAGCACTCCGTCCCCGACAGGTCCCTACGAGCAGTACTTC. It encodes CASTPSPTGPYEQYF.

This clonotype has ten or more counts. This chain connects TRBV30 to TRBJ1-6, with D possibly being TRBD1 (6 bases). V gave up 2 bases and J gave up 10 bases, with 15 bases separating them. Germline CDR1 GTSNPN, CDR2 SVGIG (reference sequence). The CDR3 consists of 14 residues. In DNA form, the CDR3 reads TGTGCCTGGAGTCGACAGGATGAGACCTCACCCCTCCACTTT. Translation gives CAWSRQDETSPLHF.

This clonotype appeared many times. The chain has TRBV19 and TRBJ1-5; the D gene is possibly TRBD1 (5 bases). V was clipped by 4 bases and J by 5 bases, with 6 bases between them. Germline V CDR1 and CDR2: LNHDA, SQIVND (reference sequence). There are 12 residues in the CDR3. CDR3 loop: CASSTRDQPQHF. The CDR3 bases are TGTGCCAGTAGTACCAGGGATCAGCCCCAGCATTTT. The full variable domain, rest sourced from reference TRBV19 and TRBJ1-5, is DGGITQSPKYLFRKEGQNVTLSCEQNLNHDAMYWYRQDPGQGLRLIYYSQIVNDFQKGDIAEGYSVSREKKESFPLTVTSAQKNPTAFYLCASSTRDQPQHFGDGTRLSIL.

This clonotype was counted ten times or more. The chain carries TRBV30 and TRBJ2-2, with D tentatively TRBD2 (6 bases). From germline, CDR1 is GTSNPN and CDR2 SVGIG (reference sequence). V shed 5 bases and J shed 0 bases, with 13 bases lying between them. This CDR3 contains 15 residues. CDR3 bases: TGTGCCTGGTGCGGGGCTAACGCGAACACCGGGGAGCTGTTTTTT. This sequence encodes CAWCGANANTGELFF.

This rearrangement joins TRBV5-4 to TRBJ2-2; 7 bases map to TRBD1. The CDR3 has 18 residues. Germline CDR1 and CDR2: SGHNT and YYREEE (reference sequence). The trim removed 4 bases at V and 0 bases at J, leaving 12 bases unmatched. As DNA, the CDR3 is TGTGCCAGCAGCCTGGGACAGTTCCTTTTAGCGAACACCGGGGAGCTGTTTTTT. Its translation is CASSLGQFLLANTGELFF.